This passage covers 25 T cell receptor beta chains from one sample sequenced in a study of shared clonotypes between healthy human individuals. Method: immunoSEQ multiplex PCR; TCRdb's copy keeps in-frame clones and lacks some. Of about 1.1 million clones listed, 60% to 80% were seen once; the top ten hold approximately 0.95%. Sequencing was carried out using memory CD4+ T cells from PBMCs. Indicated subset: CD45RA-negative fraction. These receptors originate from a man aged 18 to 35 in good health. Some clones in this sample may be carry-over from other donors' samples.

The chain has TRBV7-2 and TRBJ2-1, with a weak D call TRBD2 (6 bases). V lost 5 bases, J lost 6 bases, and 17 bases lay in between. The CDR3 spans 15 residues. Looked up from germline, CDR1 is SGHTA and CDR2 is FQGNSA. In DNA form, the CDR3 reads TGTGCCAGCAGCCAAGTCCGGACTACCCCCAATGAGCAGTTCTTC. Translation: CASSQVRTTPNEQFF.

The CDR3 coding sequence is TGCGCCACCACCATCATCCAGGGCGGGGAGCTGTTTTTT. It codes for CATTIIQGGELFF. The chain uses TRBV5-1 and TRBJ2-2; a weak D match, TRBD1 (5 bases). Germline lookup yields CDR1 SGHRS and CDR2 YFSETQ. V lost 9 bases to trimming and J lost 7 bases, with 16 bases between them. This CDR3 region has 13 residues.

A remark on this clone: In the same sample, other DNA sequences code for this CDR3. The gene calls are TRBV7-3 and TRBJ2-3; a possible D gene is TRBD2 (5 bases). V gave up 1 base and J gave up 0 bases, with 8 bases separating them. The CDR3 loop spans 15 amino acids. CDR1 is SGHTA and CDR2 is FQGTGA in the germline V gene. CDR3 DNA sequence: TGTGCCAGCAGCTTAATCGGCGGGAGCACAGATACGCAGTATTTT. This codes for CASSLIGGSTDTQYF.

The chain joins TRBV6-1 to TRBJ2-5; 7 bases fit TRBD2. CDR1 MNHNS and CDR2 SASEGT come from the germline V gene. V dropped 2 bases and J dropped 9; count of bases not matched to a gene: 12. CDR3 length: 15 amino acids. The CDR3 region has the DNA TGTGCCAGCAGTGAACTGTGGGCGGGAGTCCTGGCCCAGTACTTC. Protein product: CASSELWAGVLAQYF.

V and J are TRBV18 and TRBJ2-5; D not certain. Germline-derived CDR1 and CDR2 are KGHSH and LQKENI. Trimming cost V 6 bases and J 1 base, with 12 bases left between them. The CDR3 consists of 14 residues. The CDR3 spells CASSLTSPQETQYF. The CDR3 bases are TGTGCCAGCTCCTTGACAAGTCCCCAAGAGACCCAGTACTTC.

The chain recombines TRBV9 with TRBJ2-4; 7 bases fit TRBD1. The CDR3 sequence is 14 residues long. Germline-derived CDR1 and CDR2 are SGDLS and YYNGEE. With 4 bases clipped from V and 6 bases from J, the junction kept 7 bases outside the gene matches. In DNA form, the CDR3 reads TGTGCCAGCAGCACCAGACAGGGCGCAAACATTCAGTACTTC. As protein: CASSTRQGANIQYF.

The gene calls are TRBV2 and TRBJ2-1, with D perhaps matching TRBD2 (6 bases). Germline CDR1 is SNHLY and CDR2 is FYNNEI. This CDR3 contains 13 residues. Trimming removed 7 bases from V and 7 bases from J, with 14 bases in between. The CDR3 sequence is CASITGVGNEQFF. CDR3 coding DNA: TGTGCCAGCATCACGGGAGTCGGAAATGAGCAGTTCTTC.

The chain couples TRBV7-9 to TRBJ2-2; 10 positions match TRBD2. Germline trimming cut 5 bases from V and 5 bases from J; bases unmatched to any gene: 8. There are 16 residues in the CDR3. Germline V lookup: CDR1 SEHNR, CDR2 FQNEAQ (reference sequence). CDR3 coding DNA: TGTGCCAGCAGCGGATGGACTAGCGGTGCTACCGGGGAGCTGTTTTTT. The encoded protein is CASSGWTSGATGELFF.

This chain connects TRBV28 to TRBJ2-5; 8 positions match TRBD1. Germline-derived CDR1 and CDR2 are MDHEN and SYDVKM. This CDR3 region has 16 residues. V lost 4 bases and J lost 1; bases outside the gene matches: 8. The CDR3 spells CASSSLGQGGQETQYF. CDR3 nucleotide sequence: TGTGCCAGCAGTTCTCTCGGACAGGGCGGCCAAGAGACCCAGTACTTC.

CDR3 bases: TGTGCCACCCTAGAACCCGCGAGGGGACTCAATGAGCAGTTCTTC. Amino acid sequence: CATLEPARGLNEQFF. The chain couples TRBV28 to TRBJ2-1; tentatively, D is TRBD2 (6 bases). V shed 10 bases and J shed 6 bases, with 22 bases lying between them. The CDR3 is 15 amino acids. Germline lookup yields CDR1 MDHEN and CDR2 SYDVKM.

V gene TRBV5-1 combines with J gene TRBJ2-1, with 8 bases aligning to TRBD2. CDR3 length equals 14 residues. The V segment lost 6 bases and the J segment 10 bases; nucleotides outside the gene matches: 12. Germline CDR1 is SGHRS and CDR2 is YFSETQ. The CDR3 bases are TGCGCCAGCACCCCTCGGACCCCGGGGGGGGAGCAGTTCTTC. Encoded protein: CASTPRTPGGEQFF.

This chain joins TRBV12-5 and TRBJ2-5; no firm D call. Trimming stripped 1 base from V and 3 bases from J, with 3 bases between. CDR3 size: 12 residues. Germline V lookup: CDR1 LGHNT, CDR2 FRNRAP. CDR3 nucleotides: TGTGCTAGTGGTTTGGGGGAAGAGACCCAGTACTTC. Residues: CASGLGEETQYF.

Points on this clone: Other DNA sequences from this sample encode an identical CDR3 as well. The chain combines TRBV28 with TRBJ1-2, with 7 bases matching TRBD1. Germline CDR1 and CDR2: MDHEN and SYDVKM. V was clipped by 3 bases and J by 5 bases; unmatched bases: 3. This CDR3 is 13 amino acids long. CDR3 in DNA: TGTGCCAGCAGTTTCGACAGGGCGTATGGCTACACCTTC. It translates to CASSFDRAYGYTF.

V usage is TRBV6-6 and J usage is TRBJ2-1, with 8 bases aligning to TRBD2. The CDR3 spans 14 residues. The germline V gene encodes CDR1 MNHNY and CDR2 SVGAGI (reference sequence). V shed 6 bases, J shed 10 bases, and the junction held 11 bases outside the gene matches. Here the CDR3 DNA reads TGTGCCAGCAGGGCCGGGCTAGCGGGTGGGGAGCAGTTCTTC. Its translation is CASRAGLAGGEQFF.

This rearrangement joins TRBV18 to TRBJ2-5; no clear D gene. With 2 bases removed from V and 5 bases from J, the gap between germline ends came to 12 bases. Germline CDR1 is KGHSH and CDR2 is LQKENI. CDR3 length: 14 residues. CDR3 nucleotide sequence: TGTGCCAGCTCACCATCTAGGGTTTCTGAGACCCAGTACTTC. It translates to CASSPSRVSETQYF.

CDR3 region: CASSAYRDEQYF. The CDR3 DNA follows: TGTGCCAGCAGCGCTTACAGGGACGAGCAGTACTTC. The chain links TRBV7-6 to TRBJ2-7; weak D call: TRBD1 (6 bases). V lost 5 bases to trimming and J lost 5 bases, with 10 bases between them. CDR1 is SGHVS and CDR2 is FNYEAQ in the germline V gene. The CDR3 extends over 12 amino acids.

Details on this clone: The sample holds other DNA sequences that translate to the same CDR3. The CDR3 protein is CASSLWTSGSRNEQFF. The CDR3 DNA is TGTGCCAGCAGTTTATGGACTAGCGGGAGTCGCAATGAGCAGTTCTTC. This sequence joins TRBV28 and TRBJ2-1, with TRBD2 identical over 12 bases. The CDR3 spans 16 residues. Unmatched junction bases numbered 3, after V lost 0 bases and J lost 6 bases. Looked up from germline, CDR1 is MDHEN and CDR2 is SYDVKM.

The CDR3 DNA is TGTGCCAGCAGCTTGGGTCGGGGAAACTATGGCTACACCTTC. Translating it yields CASSLGRGNYGYTF. The V and J genes are TRBV5-6 and TRBJ1-2; no definite D call. This CDR3 comprises 14 residues. Per germline, CDR1 SGHDT and CDR2 YYEEEE. V lost 0 bases to trimming and J lost 2 bases, with 8 bases between them.

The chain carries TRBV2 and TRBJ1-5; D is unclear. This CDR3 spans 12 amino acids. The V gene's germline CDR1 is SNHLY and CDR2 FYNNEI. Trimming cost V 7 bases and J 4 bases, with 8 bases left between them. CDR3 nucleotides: TGTGCCAGCAACGGAGATAATCAGCCCCAGCATTTT. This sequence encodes CASNGDNQPQHF.

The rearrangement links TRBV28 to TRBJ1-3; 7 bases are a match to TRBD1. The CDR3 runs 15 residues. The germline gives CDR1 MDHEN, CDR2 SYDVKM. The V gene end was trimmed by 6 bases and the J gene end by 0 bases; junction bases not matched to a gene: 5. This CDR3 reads CASSSGQNSGNTIYF. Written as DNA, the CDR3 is TGTGCCAGCAGCTCGGGACAGAACTCTGGAAACACCATATATTTT.

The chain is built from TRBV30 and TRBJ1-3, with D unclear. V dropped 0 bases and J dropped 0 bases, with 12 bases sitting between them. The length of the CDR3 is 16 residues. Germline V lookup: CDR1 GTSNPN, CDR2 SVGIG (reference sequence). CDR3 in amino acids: CAWSVSWWSSGNTIYF. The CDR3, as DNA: TGTGCCTGGAGTGTTAGCTGGTGGTCCTCTGGAAACACCATATATTTT.

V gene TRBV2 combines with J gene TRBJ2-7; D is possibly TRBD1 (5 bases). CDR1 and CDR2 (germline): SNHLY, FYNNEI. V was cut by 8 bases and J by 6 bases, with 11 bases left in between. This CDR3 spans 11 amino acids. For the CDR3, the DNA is TGTGCCAGCCACCAGGGCCGCGAGCAGTACTTC. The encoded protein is CASHQGREQYF. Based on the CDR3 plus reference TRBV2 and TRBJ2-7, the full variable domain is EPEVTQTPSHQVTQMGQEVILRCVPISNHLYFYWYRQILGQKVEFLVSFYNNEISEKSEIFDDQFSVERPDGSNFTLKIRSTKLEDSAMYFCASHQGREQYFGPGTRLTVT.

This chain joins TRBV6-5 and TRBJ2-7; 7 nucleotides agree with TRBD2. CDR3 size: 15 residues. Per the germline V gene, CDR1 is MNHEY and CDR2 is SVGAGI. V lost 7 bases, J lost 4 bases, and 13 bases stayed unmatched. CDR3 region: CASKSAGEGSYEQYF. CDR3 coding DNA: TGTGCCAGCAAAAGCGCGGGAGAAGGATCTTACGAGCAGTACTTC.

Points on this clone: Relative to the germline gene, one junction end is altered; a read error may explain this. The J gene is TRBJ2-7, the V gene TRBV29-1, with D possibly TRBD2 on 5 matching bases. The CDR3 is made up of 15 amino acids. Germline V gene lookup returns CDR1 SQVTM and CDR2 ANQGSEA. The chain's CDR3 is CSVGPPGSHSYKQYF. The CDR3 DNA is TGCAGCGTTGGGCCCCCGGGAAGCCACTCCTACAAGCAGTACTTC.

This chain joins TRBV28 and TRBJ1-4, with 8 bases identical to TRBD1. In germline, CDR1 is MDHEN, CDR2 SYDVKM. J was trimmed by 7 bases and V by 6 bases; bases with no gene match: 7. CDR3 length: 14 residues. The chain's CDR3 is CASRPQGVREKLFF. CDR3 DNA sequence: TGTGCCAGCAGACCACAGGGGGTTCGTGAAAAACTGTTTTTT.